The entry below describes one TCR beta chain. This entry belongs to a study of blood T cell repertoires in COVID-19. Sequencing was performed with immunoSEQ multiplex PCR; in TCRdb, only in-frame clones are kept and a portion is missing. The table records approximately 170,000 clones, under 85% of them present only once. The cohort comprised adults aged about 18 to 100 years residing in 20 to 25 US areas. This TCR was recovered from a man aged 50 to 59 who had recovered from COVID-19. Sequencing was done on a sample of PBMCs or T cells enriched from blood (not recorded which).

The CDR3 sequence is CASSLAGGGYGYTF. The CDR3 DNA follows: TGCGCCAGCAGCTTGGCGGGGGGCGGCTATGGCTACACCTTC. The chain carries TRBV5-1 and TRBJ1-2, with D perhaps TRBD1 (6 bases). Germline CDR1 is SGHRS and CDR2 is YFSETQ. Trimming took off 0 bases at V and 4 bases at J, with 10 bases between the two ends. CDR3 length equals 14 residues. The variable domain in full, completed from reference TRBV5-1 and TRBJ1-2, reads KAGVTQTPRYLIKTRGQQVTLSCSPISGHRSVSWYQQTPGQGLQFLFEYFSETQRNKGNFPGRFSGRQFSNSRSEMNVSTLELGDSALYLCASSLAGGGYGYTFGSGTRLTVV.